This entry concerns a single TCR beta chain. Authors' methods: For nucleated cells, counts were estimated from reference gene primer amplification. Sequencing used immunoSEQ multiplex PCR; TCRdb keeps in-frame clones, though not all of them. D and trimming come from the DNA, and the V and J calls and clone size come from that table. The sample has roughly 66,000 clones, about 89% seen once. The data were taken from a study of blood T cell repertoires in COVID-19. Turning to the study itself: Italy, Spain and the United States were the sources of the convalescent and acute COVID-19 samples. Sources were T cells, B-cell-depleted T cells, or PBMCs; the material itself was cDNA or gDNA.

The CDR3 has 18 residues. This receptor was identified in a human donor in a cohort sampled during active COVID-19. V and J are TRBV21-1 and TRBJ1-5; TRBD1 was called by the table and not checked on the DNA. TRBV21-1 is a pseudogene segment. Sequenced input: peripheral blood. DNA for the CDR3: TGTGCCAGCAGCAAAGGACATCCGGGACAGGGGGCAGGTCAGCCCCAGCATTTT. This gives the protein CASSKGHPGQGAGQPQHF.